This is a list of T cell receptor beta chains from one sample in a study of blood T cell repertoires in COVID-19. TCRdb's copy holds only in-frame clones and misses some; the assay was immunoSEQ multiplex PCR. The sample yields roughly 130,000 clones, about four fifths seen once. Sample: peripheral blood. Every receptor here comes from a woman aged 45-65 years with acute or convalescent COVID-19. Both conserved end residues are part of each CDR3. A D gene is named only where the DNA matches it firmly. Only some rows state a clone size, as once, few, many or a class for expanded clones.

d_call | clone_size | j_call | v_call | cdr3_aa | cdr3_nt
. | once | TRBJ1-1 | TRBV2 | CASSPDTNTEAFF | TGTGCCAGCAGCCCAGACACGAACACTGAAGCTTTCTTT
. | . | TRBJ2-7 | TRBV6-5 | CASSYAAVASYEQYF | TGTGCCAGCAGTTACGCCGCCGTGGCCTCCTACGAGCAGTACTTC
TRBD1 | . | TRBJ1-2 | TRBV19 | CASSIERTGNGYTF | TGTGCCAGTAGTATAGAACGGACAGGGAATGGCTACACCTTC
TRBD2 | . | TRBJ2-1 | TRBV15 | CATSRKRGGRNEQFF | TGTGCCACCAGCAGAAAGCGGGGGGGGCGAAATGAGCAGTTCTTC
. | . | TRBJ2-7 | TRBV30 | CAWAGAGKSYEQYF | TGTGCCTGGGCTGGGGCAGGGAAATCCTACGAGCAGTACTTC
TRBD1 | . | TRBJ1-1 | TRBV4-1 | CASSHRQGVTEAFF | TGCGCCAGCAGCCATCGACAGGGAGTCACTGAAGCTTTCTTT
. | . | TRBJ1-5 | TRBV19 | CASSMDGAYSNQPQHF | TGTGCCAGTAGTATGGATGGAGCCTATAGCAATCAGCCCCAGCATTTT
TRBD1 | . | TRBJ1-4 | TRBV15 | CATSGQGDSEKLFF | TGTGCCACCAGCGGACAGGGGGATTCGGAGAAACTGTTTTTT
TRBD1 | . | TRBJ1-2 | TRBV30 | CAWRSTGAYGYTF | TGTGCCTGGAGGTCAACAGGGGCCTATGGCTACACCTTC
TRBD1 | few | TRBJ2-7 | TRBV3-1/TRBV3-2 | CASSLTRLTGTALSYEQYF | TGTGCCAGCAGCCTTACTCGATTAACCGGGACAGCCCTCTCCTACGAGCAGTACTTC
. | . | TRBJ1-2 | TRBV5-8 | CASSLWSTNYGYTF | TGTGCCAGCAGCTTGTGGAGCACTAACTATGGCTACACCTTC
. | . | TRBJ2-3 | TRBV6-6 | CASGGDTQYF | TGTGCCAGCGGAGGAGATACGCAGTATTTT
TRBD1 | . | TRBJ1-2 | TRBV4-1 | CASSHPGQGSGYTF | TGCGCCAGCAGCCACCCGGGACAGGGTAGTGGCTACACCTTC
. | . | TRBJ1-1 | TRBV9 | CASSPKTDWIATEAFF | TGTGCCAGCAGCCCCAAGACAGACTGGATAGCCACTGAAGCTTTCTTT
TRBD1 | . | TRBJ1-5 | TRBV6-1 | CASSERTGNQPQHF | TGTGCCAGCAGTGAAAGGACAGGTAATCAGCCCCAGCATTTT
. | . | TRBJ2-1 | TRBV4-1 | CASSQTPYNEQFF | TGCGCCAGCAGCCAAACTCCCTACAATGAGCAGTTCTTC
TRBD2 | once | TRBJ2-1 | TRBV3-1/TRBV3-2 | CASSTSSGGVGEQFF | TGTGCCAGCAGCACATCTAGCGGGGGGGTAGGTGAGCAGTTCTTC
. | . | TRBJ1-1 | TRBV5-4 | CASSFFGLTGANTEAFF | TGTGCCAGCAGCTTTTTCGGCTTGACAGGAGCGAACACTGAAGCTTTCTTT
TRBD2 | many | TRBJ2-3 | TRBV3-1/TRBV3-2 | CASSQGAGGRADTQYF | TGTGCCAGCAGCCAAGGAGCGGGGGGGCGGGCAGATACGCAGTATTTT
. | . | TRBJ1-2 | TRBV6-5 | CASSPGGVGYTF | TGTGCCAGCAGCCCCGGGGGTGTTGGATACACCTTC
TRBD1 | . | TRBJ2-7 | TRBV30 | CACKGQGTYEQYF | TGTGCCTGCAAGGGACAGGGAACCTACGAGCAGTACTTC
. | . | TRBJ1-2 | TRBV5-4 | CASSLGQTPYGYTF | TGTGCCAGCAGCTTGGGACAGACCCCCTATGGCTACACCTTC
. | once | TRBJ1-1 | TRBV29-1 | CSVGLRGTEAFF | TGCAGCGTTGGACTCAGGGGTACTGAAGCTTTCTTT
TRBD1 | few | TRBJ1-1 | TRBV19 | CASSIATGGTEAFF | TGTGCCAGTAGTATCGCAACAGGGGGCACTGAAGCTTTCTTT
TRBD2 | . | TRBJ2-3 | TRBV9 | CASSASGGVPDTQYF | TGTGCCAGCAGCGCTAGCGGGGGGGTTCCAGATACGCAGTATTTT
. | . | TRBJ2-7 | TRBV14 | CASSPVGHLSEQYF | TGTGCCAGCAGCCCAGTGGGACACCTCTCCGAGCAGTACTTC
. | . | TRBJ1-3 | TRBV18 | CASEQGISGNTIYF | TGTGCCAGCGAACAGGGAATCTCTGGAAACACCATATATTTT
. | . | TRBJ1-1 | TRBV19 | CASSALIRSTEAFF | TGTGCCAGTAGTGCCCTCATCCGGAGCACTGAAGCTTTCTTT
. | once | TRBJ1-4 | TRBV18 | CASSPGGLNEKLFF | TGTGCCAGCTCACCGGGCGGGTTGAATGAAAAACTGTTTTTT
TRBD1 | once | TRBJ1-5 | TRBV23-1 | CASSQSPMDRGGNQPQHF | TGCGCCAGCAGTCAATCTCCGATGGACAGGGGAGGCAATCAGCCCCAGCATTTT
TRBD1 | . | TRBJ1-5 | TRBV6-6 | CASSPQGFNQPQHF | TGTGCCAGCAGTCCACAGGGGTTCAATCAGCCCCAGCATTTT
TRBD1 | . | TRBJ1-1 | TRBV7-8 | CASSLAGQSNTEAFF | TGTGCCAGCAGCTTAGCGGGACAGTCGAACACTGAAGCTTTCTTT
. | . | TRBJ1-3 | TRBV29-1 | CSAMRGTGNTIYF | TGCAGCGCCATGCGGGGGACAGGAAACACCATATATTTT